This is a list of T cell receptor beta chains from one sample in a study of read filtering for tumor transcriptome and immune sequencing. MiXCR, run by TCRdb on the reads, gives a single entry per CDR3 protein. The table has around 130,000 distinct CDR3 sequences, approximately 13% seen once; the top ten hold just under 8.5%. Sequencing input: a population of CD138-negative cells sorted from bone marrow. All receptors derive from a donor at least 40 years old with multiple myeloma. CDR3s include the opening cysteine and the closing phenylalanine or tryptophan. A D gene is named only where the DNA matches it firmly. A clone size is listed for some rows: how often the clone was seen (once, few, many), or a class if it is expanded.

j_call	clone_size	v_call	d_call	cdr3_nt	cdr3_aa
TRBJ2-7	many	TRBV6-5	NA	TGTGCCAGCAGGGCCATGGACGGATCCTACGAGCAGTACTTC	CASRAMDGSYEQYF
TRBJ2-1	many	TRBV20-1	TRBD1	TGCAGTGGCAGGACAGGGGGCGGTTACAATGAGCAGTTCTTC	CSGRTGGGYNEQFF
TRBJ2-1	many	TRBV20-1	TRBD2	TGCAGTGCTAGAGACCTGGGACTAGCGGGAAGTTACAATGAGCAGTTCTTC	CSARDLGLAGSYNEQFF
TRBJ2-1	many	TRBV10-3	TRBD1	TGTGCCATCACACCGGGACAGGGAGGCAATGAGCAGTTCTTC	CAITPGQGGNEQFF
TRBJ2-7	NA	TRBV25-1	NA	TGTGCCAGCAGTGAAGTCTACGAGCGGTACTTC	CASSEVYERYF
TRBJ1-1	many	TRBV29-1	TRBD1	TGCAGCGTTTCCAACAGGGGGCAAACTGAAGCTTTCTTT	CSVSNRGQTEAFF
TRBJ1-1	many	TRBV6-5	NA	TGTGCCAGCAAGGTAGACGGGGGGCGAACTGAAGCTTTCTTT	CASKVDGGRTEAFF
TRBJ2-7	many	TRBV19	NA	TGTGCCAGTAGCCACTGGGGAGGCAGGGAGACTAACGAGCAGTACTTC	CASSHWGGRETNEQYF
TRBJ2-1	many	TRBV5-1	TRBD1	TGCGCCAGCAGCACCCAATACGGGACAGGGGGCAGGAATGAGCAGTTCTTC	CASSTQYGTGGRNEQFF
TRBJ1-5	many	TRBV19	TRBD1	TGTGCCAGTAGTATAGATCAGGGACAGGGTTATCAGCCCCAGCATTTT	CASSIDQGQGYQPQHF
TRBJ2-3	many	TRBV7-9	NA	TGTGCCAGCAGCTCAACGGGGGTAATCGCTAGCACAGATACGCAGTATTTT	CASSSTGVIASTDTQYF
TRBJ2-1	once	TRBV7-9	NA	TGTGCCAGCAGCTTAGGGCCTAGCTCCTACAATGAGCAGTTGTTC	CASSLGPSSYNEQLF
TRBJ1-6	many	TRBV20-1	NA	TGCAGTGCAATCGAGCAAGGGGCGACTTCACCCCTCCACTTT	CSAIEQGATSPLHF
TRBJ2-6	NA	TRBV21-1	NA	TGTGCCAGCAGCAACGGGACAGCCACATCTGGGGCCAACGTCCTGACTTTC	CASSNGTATSGANVLTF
TRBJ2-4	NA	TRBV6-5	NA	TGTGCCAGCAGTTACTCGATACGGGCGGAAAACATTCAGTACTTC	CASSYSIRAENIQYF
TRBJ1-5	NA	TRBV20-1	TRBD1	TGCAGTGGCTCGGGACAGGTCAATCAGCCCCAGCATTTT	CSGSGQVNQPQHF
TRBJ2-2	many	TRBV24-1	TRBD1	TGTGCCACCAGTGATACAGGGGGCGCGGGCACCGGGGAGCTGTTTTTT	CATSDTGGAGTGELFF
TRBJ2-1	many	TRBV5-5	TRBD2	TGTGCCAGCAGCTTGTGGACTAGCGGAGCGGAGACCCACAATGAGCAGTTCTTC	CASSLWTSGAETHNEQFF
TRBJ2-7	many	TRBV20-1	NA	TGCAGTGCTCATCACTTCTACGAGCAGTACTTC	CSAHHFYEQYF
TRBJ2-7	many	TRBV4-1	TRBD2	TGCGCCAGCAGCAGAGCTGTACTAGCGGGGGAGAGCTCCTACGAGCAGTACTTC	CASSRAVLAGESSYEQYF
TRBJ2-5	NA	TRBV19	NA	TGTGCCAGTAGTCCCATGTCACAAGAGACCCAGTACTTC	CASSPMSQETQYF
TRBJ1-2	many	TRBV4-1	NA	TGCGCCAGCAGCCAAGCTTTTGAAGGGGGCTACACCTTC	CASSQAFEGGYTF
TRBJ2-2	few	TRBV7-9	TRBD1	TGTGCCAGCAGCTCAAGACAGGGATCCGGGGAGCTGTTTTTT	CASSSRQGSGELFF
TRBJ2-3	few	TRBV7-9	NA	TGTGCCAGCAGCTTAGCGCCGGACGCCTTTTTGTATTTT	CASSLAPDAFLYF
TRBJ2-2	few	TRBV29-1	TRBD2	TGCCGCGTGGGGACTAGGGGTGCCGGGGAGCTGTTTTTT	CRVGTRGAGELFF
TRBJ1-1	many	TRBV7-9	NA	TGTGCCAGCAGCGGCGACCTGAACACTGAAGCTTTCTTT	CASSGDLNTEAFF
TRBJ2-3	many	TRBV3-1	TRBD2	TGTGCCAGCAGCCCGGGGGGGGGCCTCACAGATACGCAGTATTTT	CASSPGGGLTDTQYF
TRBJ2-5	many	TRBV7-9	TRBD2	TGTGCCAGCAGCTTACGCTTAGCGGGAGAACAGGAGACCCAGTACTTC	CASSLRLAGEQETQYF
TRBJ1-1	many	TRBV12-3/TRBV12-4	NA	TGTGCCAGCAGGGAGTTCACTGAAGCTTTCTTT	CASREFTEAFF
TRBJ1-3	few	TRBV5-1	TRBD1	TGCGCCAGCAGCCCGGGACAGCTCTCTGGAAACACCATATATTTT	CASSPGQLSGNTIYF
TRBJ2-7	many	TRBV20-1	NA	TGCAGTGCTAGGCCCAGGGGGGCCACCTACGAGCAGTATTTC	CSARPRGATYEQYF
TRBJ2-1	many	TRBV5-1	NA	TGCGCCAGCGCCGCCATCAATGAGCAGTTCTTC	CASAAINEQFF
TRBJ2-3	few	TRBV9	NA	TGTGCCAGCAGCGGGAGCGCTACGCAGTATTTT	CASSGSATQYF
TRBJ2-5	few	TRBV24-1	TRBD1	TGTGCCACCGTTGGGACAGGGAGTTCCGCGACCCAGTACTTC	CATVGTGSSATQYF
TRBJ2-7	many	TRBV9	NA	TGTGCCAGCAGCGTCTCCGGGACCGGATCATACGAGCAGTACTTC	CASSVSGTGSYEQYF
TRBJ1-4	many	TRBV6-9	NA	TGTGCCAGCAACCCCCGCGGGGGGGCAGCAACTAATGAAAAACTGTTTTTT	CASNPRGGAATNEKLFF
TRBJ2-5	many	TRBV13	NA	TGTGCCAGCAGCTCTAGGAGGTCCGAGACCCAGTACTTC	CASSSRRSETQYF
TRBJ2-1	many	TRBV5-5	TRBD2	TGTGCCAGCATCCCAGGGCTAGCGGCCTACAATGAGCAGTTCTTC	CASIPGLAAYNEQFF
TRBJ2-5	many	TRBV7-3	TRBD2	TGTGCCAGCAGCTTACAGCGGGGGGTTGGGGAGACCCAGTACTTC	CASSLQRGVGETQYF
TRBJ2-1	many	TRBV4-1	TRBD2	TGCGCCAGCAGCCAAGATAGCGCGGGGACTAGCGGGAGGAAATCCTACAATGAGCAGTTCTTC	CASSQDSAGTSGRKSYNEQFF
TRBJ1-6	many	TRBV5-1	NA	TGCGCCAGCAGCCCCGGGGGCCATAATTCACCCCTCCACTTT	CASSPGGHNSPLHF
TRBJ2-1	many	TRBV7-3	TRBD1	TGTGCCAGCAGCTATCACCACAGGGGTGTCAACAATGAGCAGTTCTTC	CASSYHHRGVNNEQFF
TRBJ2-1	many	TRBV2	NA	TGTGCCAGCAGTAGAACCGGGACCTCGGGCCACAATGAGCAGTTCTTC	CASSRTGTSGHNEQFF
TRBJ2-5	many	TRBV20-1	NA	TGCAGTGCCCAGAAGGGGGAGACCCAGTACTTC	CSAQKGETQYF
TRBJ2-2	many	TRBV18	TRBD1	TGTGCCAGCTCACCATCAACCTGGGACAGCACCGGGGAGCTGTTTTTT	CASSPSTWDSTGELFF
TRBJ2-6	NA	TRBV27	TRBD1	TGTGCCAGCAGTCTCTGGACAGGGGCGAACTCTGGGGCCAACGTCCTGACTTTC	CASSLWTGANSGANVLTF